These T cell receptor beta chains were read from a single sample in a study of blood T cell repertoires in COVID-19. Assay used: immunoSEQ multiplex PCR; TCRdb lists only in-frame clones, some missing. The sample holds some 520,000 clones; 80% to 90% are singletons and the top ten take around 0.95%. Material: peripheral blood. The receptors shown here come from a man aged 18 to 30 with COVID-19, enrolled during active disease. The CDR3 runs from the conserved cysteine through the conserved F or W. A D gene is named only where the DNA matches it firmly. Some rows have no size entry. The others give once, few or many, or a class for an expanded clone.

V: TRBV9; D: TRBD2; J: TRBJ2-5; length: 16; size: -; CDR3: CASSPGGGGVQETQYF; DNA: TGTGCCAGCAGCCCCGGGGGGGGCGGGGTACAAGAGACCCAGTACTTC
V: TRBV5-5; D: -; J: TRBJ2-3; length: 14; size: -; CDR3: CASSLGGTTDTQYF; DNA: TGTGCCAGCAGCTTAGGCGGAACCACAGATACGCAGTATTTT
V: TRBV29-1; D: -; J: TRBJ2-7; length: 14; size: -; CDR3: CSVVSVGGSGEQYF; DNA: TGCAGCGTTGTCTCAGTGGGAGGTTCGGGTGAGCAGTACTTC
V: TRBV20-1; D: -; J: TRBJ2-5; length: 14; size: -; CDR3: CSASQVLDQETQYF; DNA: TGCAGTGCTAGTCAGGTTTTGGACCAAGAGACCCAGTACTTC
V: TRBV14; D: TRBD2; J: TRBJ2-1; length: 14; size: -; CDR3: CASSPPGLVDEQFF; DNA: TGTGCCAGCAGTCCCCCGGGACTAGTGGATGAGCAGTTCTTC
V: TRBV5-1; D: -; J: TRBJ2-3; length: 14; size: -; CDR3: CASSLGRGVDTQYF; DNA: TGCGCCAGCAGCTTGGGCAGGGGGGTAGATACGCAGTATTTT
V: TRBV27; D: TRBD2; J: TRBJ2-2; length: 16; size: -; CDR3: CASSLAGATSFGELFF; DNA: TGTGCCAGCAGCCTAGCGGGAGCCACCTCATTCGGGGAGCTGTTTTTT
V: TRBV18; D: -; J: TRBJ2-1; length: 13; size: once; CDR3: CASSPGQYNEQFF; DNA: TGTGCCAGCTCACCAGGACAGTACAATGAGCAGTTCTTC
V: TRBV5-1; D: -; J: TRBJ1-2; length: 14; size: -; CDR3: CASSLTASNYGYTF; DNA: TGCGCCAGCAGCTTGACAGCTTCAAACTATGGCTACACCTTC
V: TRBV3-1/TRBV3-2; D: -; J: TRBJ2-3; length: 13; size: -; CDR3: CASSQGGVDTQYF; DNA: TGTGCCAGCAGCCAAGGGGGGGTGGATACGCAGTATTTT
V: TRBV19; D: -; J: TRBJ2-2; length: 13; size: -; CDR3: CASSSGVTGELFF; DNA: TGTGCCAGTAGTTCCGGGGTCACCGGGGAGCTGTTTTTT
V: TRBV29-1; D: -; J: TRBJ1-1; length: 13; size: -; CDR3: CSEKTAVNTEAFF; DNA: TGCAGCGAGAAGACAGCCGTGAACACTGAAGCTTTCTTT
V: TRBV6-5; D: -; J: TRBJ1-4; length: 13; size: -; CDR3: CASSRTSNEKLFF; DNA: TGTGCCAGTTCACGGACTTCTAATGAAAAACTGTTTTTT
V: TRBV10-1; D: -; J: TRBJ2-1; length: 12; size: -; CDR3: CASRGTGPRAFF; DNA: TGCGCCAGCAGGGGGACTGGCCCGAGGGCGTTCTTC
V: TRBV6-5; D: -; J: TRBJ1-2; length: 15; size: -; CDR3: CASSYSTSNNYGYTF; DNA: TGTGCCAGCAGTTACTCGACTTCTAACAACTATGGCTACACCTTC
V: TRBV2; D: -; J: TRBJ2-1; length: 14; size: -; CDR3: CASRTGTHYNEQFF; DNA: TGTGCCAGCAGGACCGGGACACATTACAATGAGCAGTTCTTC
V: TRBV3-1/TRBV3-2; D: TRBD1; J: TRBJ2-2; length: 15; size: -; CDR3: CASSQGGQYTGELFF; DNA: TGTGCCAGCAGCCAAGGGGGACAGTACACCGGGGAGCTGTTTTTT
V: TRBV11-2; D: TRBD1; J: TRBJ2-7; length: 16; size: -; CDR3: CASSLDAGTEYYEQYF; DNA: TGTGCCAGCAGCTTAGATGCCGGGACAGAATATTACGAGCAGTACTTC
V: TRBV27; D: TRBD2; J: TRBJ2-5; length: 14; size: -; CDR3: CASSPGTRIGTQYF; DNA: TGTGCCAGCAGTCCCGGGACTAGAATTGGGACCCAGTACTTC
V: TRBV12-3/TRBV12-4; D: -; J: TRBJ2-7; length: 11; size: -; CDR3: CASSFLDEQYF; DNA: TGTGCCAGCAGTTTTCTAGACGAGCAGTACTTC
V: TRBV11-3; D: TRBD2; J: TRBJ2-5; length: 15; size: -; CDR3: CASSGPSGRGETQYF; DNA: TGTGCCAGCAGCGGCCCCAGCGGGAGAGGGGAGACCCAGTACTTC
V: TRBV5-6; D: -; J: TRBJ1-2; length: 15; size: -; CDR3: CASSLVGGLGGGYTF; DNA: TGTGCCAGCAGCTTGGTCGGGGGTTTAGGAGGTGGCTACACCTTC
V: TRBV13; D: -; J: TRBJ2-3; length: 16; size: -; CDR3: CASSPINLESTDTQYF; DNA: TGTGCCAGCAGCCCGATCAACCTAGAGAGCACAGATACGCAGTATTTT
V: TRBV2; D: TRBD2; J: TRBJ2-6; length: 19; size: -; CDR3: CASSLTSGGPYSGANVLTF; DNA: TGTGCCAGCAGTCTGACTAGCGGGGGTCCCTACTCTGGGGCCAACGTCCTGACTTTC